This T cell receptor beta chain stems from a study of esophageal squamous cell carcinoma under preoperative chemotherapy. General study results and limits: Peripheral T cells showed a significant TCR diversity increase after chemotherapy, unlike tumor-infiltrating lymphocytes.

The CDR3 has 14 residues. Germline-derived CDR1 and CDR2 are MNHNS and SASEGT. The V gene lost 3 bases and the J gene lost 11 bases, with 18 bases spanning the gap. Stated time point: after preoperative PTX-NDP chemotherapy. Patients received paclitaxel-nedaplatin as preoperative chemotherapy before surgery. For this clonotype: Its antigen remains unidentified.

TCRdb called the PCR reads again in MiXCR, with one record for every CDR3 protein. This table has about 9,300 distinct CDR3 sequences, about 45% appearing once. This sequence originates from a human donor with esophageal squamous cell carcinoma. The donor label of this sample is uncertain. The chain is built from TRBV6-1 and TRBJ2-3; D is ambiguous. This specimen was collected from a patient given preoperative chemotherapy. CDR3 in amino acids: CASSDQPIGYEQYF. CDR3 DNA sequence: TGTGCCAGCAGTGACCAGCCGATTGGTTACGAGCAGTATTTT.